The clone carrying this T cell receptor beta chain was detected many times. Its antigen is currently unknown. The cDNA came from 5'RACE with 10-nucleotide random UMIs. MiXCR, run by TCRdb on the 5' RACE reads, gives a single entry per CDR3 protein. The table shows about 58,000 distinct CDR3 sequences, with under 2.5% occurring only once. This record comes from a study of neurological immune-mediated disorders. The V end was cut by 4 bases, the J end by 2 bases, with 12 bases between. The CDR3 length is 14 residues. Per the germline V gene, CDR1 is SGHRS and CDR2 is YFSETQ. Whole-study findings and limits: It was HTLV-1-associated myelopathy that showed the most TCR clonal expansion, while multiple sclerosis showed the least, falling below healthy controls.

The chain links TRBV5-1 to TRBJ2-5; no reliable D call. Sequencing input: PBMCs. The sequence was collected from a man aged 50 or older with multiple sclerosis. Here the CDR3 DNA reads TGCGCCAGCAGCGCACAAGGTCCACAAGAGACCCAGTACTTC. This sequence encodes CASSAQGPQETQYF.